This note documents a single T cell receptor (beta chain) sequence. This sample was included in a study of blood T cell repertoires in COVID-19. Study details: Collection of acute and convalescent COVID-19 samples took place in the United States, Italy and Spain. Sources were T cells, B-cell-depleted T cells, or PBMCs; the material itself was cDNA or gDNA.

How the authors handled the data: Scientists estimated how many nucleated cells there were by amplifying reference gene primers. The protocol was immunoSEQ multiplex PCR, while the TCRdb copy is restricted to in-frame clones and leaves out a portion. V, J and clone size were drawn from that table, and D and trimming were deduced from the DNA. The sample lists more than 150,000 clones, 80% occurring once. The specimen sequenced was peripheral blood. This sequence originates from a man aged 55 to 69 with acute or convalescent COVID-19.

The CDR3 coding sequence is TGTGCCAGCAGTGAATCGGGGAGGCAGCCCCAGCATTTT. The encoded protein is CASSESGRQPQHF. V is TRBV6-1 and J is TRBJ1-5; D remains ambiguous. V was cut by 2 bases and J by 7 bases, with 9 bases left in between. The CDR3 is 13 residues long. Germline loops: CDR1 MNHNS, CDR2 SASEGT.